This T cell receptor (beta chain) was recorded in a study of lymphopenia after photon versus proton radiotherapy. Whole-study findings and limits: After lymphocyte nadir, photon-treated repertoires showed oligoclonal expansion, especially CD8+ Temra.

Clones were read by immunoSEQ multiplex PCR, and TCRdb kept only the in-frame ones, dropping some. The sample carries 25,000 to 35,000 clones, 80% to 90% recorded once. Germline CDR1 and CDR2: SGHTA and FQGNSA. The CDR3 covers 16 residues. Trimming removed 1 base at V and 4 bases at J, with 16 bases between. As for this clone: What it binds is not known.

The sequence was collected from a woman aged 60-75 years with cholangiocarcinoma. Some clones in this sample may be carry-over from other donors' samples. The chain is built from TRBV7-2 and TRBJ2-5; the D is unclear. Here the sequenced sample was peripheral blood, taken from a patient treated with proton-based radiotherapy. CDR3 sequence: CASSLGDRLLGETQYF. CDR3 DNA sequence: TGTGCCAGCAGCTTAGGAGATAGATTGCTGGGAGAGACCCAGTACTTC.